The clone carrying this T cell receptor beta chain has a count of ten or more. Uncontrolled infection, other autoimmune disease, pregnancy or lactation barred patients from enrollment. The PBMCs were sourced from fresh peripheral blood (about 9.6 ml). Amplified TCR beta CDR3 regions came from RNA transcripts. First-round RT-PCR of the TCR CDR3 relied on the HTBI primer set. TCRdb re-analysed the multiplex PCR reads in MiXCR, keeping a single row per CDR3 protein. The table includes about 840,000 distinct CDR3 sequences, roughly 40% detected once. The sample comes from a study of T cells in Graves' hyperthyroidism and ophthalmopathy. The V gene lost 0 bases and the J gene lost 1 base, with 3 bases spanning the gap. Germline V lookup: CDR1 LNHNV, CDR2 YYDKDF (reference sequence). The CDR3 contains 13 residues.

Sequencing used blood. This chain joins TRBV15 and TRBJ2-5; D remains ambiguous. This clonotype originated in a man aged 18 to 30 with Graves' hyperthyroidism. CDR3 nucleotides: TGTGCCACCAGCAGAGATATCCAAGAGACCCAGTACTTC. Amino acids: CATSRDIQETQYF.